The rows below give T cell receptor beta chains drawn from one sample of a study of T cell responses to AZD1222 COVID-19 vaccine. Repertoires were generated with immunoSEQ multiplex PCR, while TCRdb's copy carries only in-frame clones and drops some. The sample consists of roughly 130,000 clones, 75% to 90% of them appearing once. The sample was peripheral blood, taken on day 0 of AZD1222 vaccination. The receptors were gathered from an adult in good health. Each CDR3 is given with its conserved first and last residue. D genes are given only for firm matches. The listing skips clone size in some rows; elsewhere it reads once, few, many or a size class.

J gene	clone size	V gene	D gene	CDR3 protein	CDR3 DNA
TRBJ2-2	-	TRBV29-1	TRBD1	CSVRTGETNTGELFF	TGCAGCGTCCGAACAGGGGAAACGAACACCGGGGAGCTGTTTTTT
TRBJ2-1	-	TRBV3-1/TRBV3-2	-	CASSQEQYSYNEQFF	TGTGCCAGCAGCCAAGAGCAATATTCCTACAATGAGCAGTTCTTC
TRBJ2-5	few	TRBV24-1	-	CATSDSVETQYF	TGTGCCACCAGTGATTCGGTGGAGACCCAGTACTTC
TRBJ2-5	once	TRBV19	-	CASSIGLLEETQYF	TGTGCCAGTAGTATCGGGCTATTGGAGGAGACCCAGTACTTC
TRBJ2-2	-	TRBV14	-	CASSQRRRSNTGELFF	TGTGCCAGCAGCCAACGGCGGCGCTCGAACACCGGGGAGCTGTTTTTT
TRBJ1-5	once	TRBV7-9	-	CASSAGGFSNQPQHF	TGTGCCAGCAGTGCGGGGGGATTTAGCAATCAGCCCCAGCATTTT
TRBJ2-7	-	TRBV5-1	-	CASSPGAGNEQYF	TGCGCCAGCAGCCCTGGGGCGGGGAACGAGCAGTACTTC
TRBJ1-5	once	TRBV30	-	CAWSEGDMGQPQHF	TGTGCCTGGAGTGAAGGGGATATGGGCCAGCCCCAGCATTTT
TRBJ1-1	-	TRBV2	-	CARLDATEAFF	TGTGCCAGACTGGATGCCACTGAAGCTTTCTTT
TRBJ1-2	-	TRBV19	-	CASDRDLGYGYTF	TGTGCCAGTGACCGGGACCTTGGCTATGGCTACACCTTC
TRBJ2-3	-	TRBV14	-	CASSQEVPADTQYF	TGTGCCAGCAGCCAAGAGGTCCCCGCAGATACGCAGTATTTT
TRBJ2-7	once	TRBV4-1	-	CASSQDPQGPYEQYF	TGCGCCAGCAGCCAAGATCCACAGGGTCCGTACGAGCAGTACTTC
TRBJ1-6	once	TRBV5-1	-	CASSPLEGDHSPLHF	TGCGCCAGCAGCCCACTAGAGGGGGATCATTCACCCCTCCACTTT
TRBJ2-2	once	TRBV7-3	TRBD1	CASSLDRVGTGELFF	TGTGCCAGCAGCTTAGACAGGGTCGGAACCGGGGAGCTGTTTTTT
TRBJ2-5	-	TRBV12-5	TRBD1	CASGPDRGETQYF	TGTGCTAGTGGTCCGGACAGGGGAGAGACCCAGTACTTC
TRBJ2-3	-	TRBV18	TRBD1	CASSPSLTGADTQYF	TGTGCCAGCTCACCGTCCTTAACAGGGGCAGATACGCAGTATTTT
TRBJ2-6	-	TRBV11-3	-	CASSFRAHSSGANVLTF	TGTGCCAGCAGCTTCCGGGCGCACAGCTCTGGGGCCAACGTCCTGACTTTC
TRBJ1-4	-	TRBV25-1	-	CASSSPNDEKLFF	TGTGCCAGCAGTTCCCCTAACGATGAAAAACTGTTTTTT
TRBJ2-7	few	TRBV18	-	CASSTTGFEQYF	TGTGCCAGCTCAACGACCGGGTTCGAGCAGTACTTC
TRBJ1-5	-	TRBV5-6	-	CASTFRAPADF	TGTGCCAGCACCTTCCGGGCACCCGCCGATTTT
TRBJ2-3	-	TRBV29-1	TRBD2	CSVGQGLAGGPGDTQYF	TGCAGCGTTGGGCAGGGACTAGCGGGGGGGCCGGGAGATACGCAGTATTTT
TRBJ1-3	-	TRBV27	TRBD1	CASSRDRSSGNTIYF	TGTGCCAGCAGCCGGGACAGGAGCTCTGGAAACACCATATATTTT
TRBJ2-1	-	TRBV3-1/TRBV3-2	-	CASNSGVEQFF	TGTGCCAGTAATTCGGGGGTAGAGCAGTTCTTC
TRBJ2-7	-	TRBV24-1	-	CATSERDPPDEQYF	TGTGCCACCAGTGAGAGGGACCCTCCCGACGAGCAGTACTTC